This T cell receptor beta chain is from a study of technical replicates of blood from four donors. V lost 2 bases and J 4 bases, leaving 14 bases between the germline ends. The CDR3 sequence is 14 residues long. Germline V gene data show CDR1 as GTSNPN and CDR2 as SVGIG (reference sequence). Profiling relied on immunoSEQ multiplex PCR, and the TCRdb table lists in-frame clones only, not all of them. The data show 55,000 to 75,000 clones, 91% seen once. This clonotype was sampled from a human donor in good health. Some clones in this sample may be carry-over from other donors' samples. The rearrangement uses TRBV30 and TRBJ1-1; D unclear. The sample taken for sequencing was PBMCs. DNA for the CDR3: TGTGCCTGGAGTCCCCAGTGGAGGACCACTGAAGCTTTCTTT. It codes for CAWSPQWRTTEAFF.